These 20 T cell receptor beta chains came from one sample sequenced in a study of T cells in Graves' hyperthyroidism and ophthalmopathy. Amplified regions were TCR beta CDR3 sequences from RNA transcripts. Primed by the HTBI set, a first-round RT-PCR was run on the TCR CDR3. MiXCR, applied by TCRdb to the multiplex PCR reads, yields one record per CDR3 protein. Altogether about 560,000 distinct CDR3 sequences are present, roughly 17% being singletons, with the ten largest covering about 17%. The sample consisted of blood. The receptors were gathered from a woman aged 18 to 35 with Graves' hyperthyroidism.

There are many counts of this clonotype. This chain links TRBV7-9 with TRBJ1-4, with D unclear. The V gene's germline CDR1 is SEHNR and CDR2 FQNEAQ (reference sequence). This CDR3 is built from 14 residues. Trimming left V 3 bases short and J 5 bases short, with 10 bases between. CDR3 protein: CASSLALENEKLFF. The CDR3 bases are TGTGCCAGCAGCTTGGCCCTTGAAAATGAAAAACTGTTTTTT. Full variable domain (outside the CDR3, taken from reference TRBV7-9 and TRBJ1-4): DTGVSQNPRHKITKRGQNVTFRCDPISEHNRLYWYRQTLGQGPEFLTYFQNEAQLEKSRLLSDRFSAERPKGSFSTLEIQRTEQGDSAMYLCASSLALENEKLFFGSGTQLSVL.

This clonotype has at least ten counts. The CDR3 DNA is TGTGCCAGCAGCTTTGGAACAGGGACAAGGTCCGCGGATACGCAGTATTTT. Translation: CASSFGTGTRSADTQYF. The rearrangement uses TRBV5-6 and TRBJ2-3, with D perhaps matching TRBD1 (6 bases). This CDR3 has 17 residues. Between the trimmed V and J ends, which lost 2 bases and 6 bases, there was a span of 22 bases. The germline gives CDR1 SGHDT, CDR2 YYEEEE. Together with reference TRBV5-6 and TRBJ2-3, the CDR3 gives the full variable domain: DAGVTQSPTHLIKTRGQQVTLRCSPKSGHDTVSWYQQALGQGPQFIFQYYEEEERQRGNFPDRFSGHQFPNYSSELNVNALLLGDSALYLCASSFGTGTRSADTQYFGPGTRLTVL.

This clonotype has a count of ten or more. V usage is TRBV20-1 and J usage is TRBJ2-7, with a tentative D call TRBD1 (6 bases). This CDR3 is built from 12 residues. V lost 5 bases and J lost 2, with 10 bases in between. Germline-derived CDR1 and CDR2 are DFQATT and SNEGSKA (reference sequence). The CDR3 loop reads CSAPTGPYEQYF. The CDR3 DNA follows: TGCAGTGCTCCGACAGGTCCCTACGAGCAGTACTTC.

This clonotype was counted at least ten times. J is TRBJ2-3 and V is TRBV7-2; 7 bases match TRBD2. V gave up 7 bases and J gave up 4 bases; unmatched junction bases: 11. Germline CDR1 is SGHTA and CDR2 is FQGNSA. The CDR3 consists of 15 residues. CDR3 in DNA: TGTGCCAGCACCCTAGGAGGACTAGGATCAGATACGCAGTATTTT. Translating gives CASTLGGLGSDTQYF.

This clonotype appeared many times. The chain uses TRBV13 and TRBJ2-7, with TRBD2 identical over 16 bases. This CDR3 region has 18 residues. Trimming took 5 bases from V and 4 from J; bases not matched to a gene: 11. Germline loops: CDR1 PRHDT, CDR2 FYEKMQ (reference sequence). This CDR3 is CASSPLPGLAGGEYEQYF. Written as DNA, the CDR3 is TGTGCCAGCAGCCCACTGCCGGGACTAGCGGGAGGGGAGTACGAGCAGTACTTC.

This clonotype has more than one count but fewer than ten. V usage is TRBV3-1 and J usage is TRBJ2-2; no clear D. This CDR3 comprises 15 residues. Germline CDR1 LGHDT, CDR2 YNNKEL (reference sequence). V was trimmed by 0 bases and J by 6 bases, leaving 11 bases between them. The CDR3 sequence is CASSQETVSPGELFF. The CDR3 DNA reads as TGTGCCAGCAGCCAAGAAACAGTGTCCCCCGGGGAGCTGTTTTTT.

A few counts support this clonotype. The genes are TRBV7-8 and TRBJ2-1; TRBD2 might be the D (6 bases). CDR1 is SGHVS, CDR2 FQNEAQ, per germline. The CDR3 contains 15 residues. Trimming pared 4 bases from V and 7 bases from J, leaving 17 bases between. The CDR3 protein is CASSSPGVLINEQFF. The CDR3 region has the DNA TGTGCCAGCAGCTCACCGGGGGTCCTAATAAATGAGCAGTTCTTC.

This clonotype came up many times. The rearrangement joins TRBV19 to TRBJ1-5, with D unresolved. Trimming stripped 5 bases from V and 1 base from J, with 9 bases between. CDR3 size: 14 residues. Germline CDR1 is LNHDA and CDR2 is SQIVND (reference sequence). For the CDR3, the DNA is TGTGCCAGTAGTGGAGAGAAGAGCAATCAGCCCCAGCATTTT. It translates to CASSGEKSNQPQHF.

This clonotype has a handful of counts. This chain links TRBV29-1 with TRBJ1-1; D uncertain. Germline V gene data show CDR1 as SQVTM and CDR2 as ANQGSEA. The CDR3 has 12 amino acids. V was clipped by 2 bases and J by 9 bases, with 13 bases between them. CDR3 loop: CSVETNSQKAFF. The CDR3 nucleotides read TGCAGCGTTGAAACGAACTCCCAAAAAGCTTTCTTT.

Regarding this clonotype: This clone may be a read error of a much larger clone one base away. The V call is TRBV20-1, the J call TRBJ2-7; TRBD2 matches at 16 bases. The germline V gene has CDR1 DFQATT and CDR2 SNEGSKA (reference sequence). The CDR3 spans 18 residues. The CDR3 DNA sequence: TGCAGTGCTACGGGACTAGCGGGGGGGCGAAGCAGCTCCTACGAGCGGTACTTC. This gives the protein CSATGLAGGRSSSYERYF.

This clonotype was picked up many times. The chain recombines TRBV28 with TRBJ1-1; D unclear. CDR1 is MDHEN, CDR2 SYDVKM, per germline. The CDR3 runs to 13 residues. Trimming stripped 7 bases from V and 2 bases from J, with 11 bases between. CDR3 region: CASKPAKNTEAFF. The CDR3 DNA follows: TGTGCCAGCAAACCGGCTAAAAACACTGAAGCTTTCTTT.

This clonotype turned up a few times. The gene calls are TRBV13 and TRBJ2-7, with 8 bases fitting TRBD2. Germline CDR1 PRHDT, CDR2 FYEKMQ (reference sequence). The V and J ends lost 4 bases and 2 bases, in that order; junction bases with no gene match: 7. This CDR3 comprises 15 residues. This CDR3 reads CASSSPSGPPYEQYF. As DNA, the CDR3 is TGTGCCAGCAGCTCCCCTAGCGGGCCTCCCTACGAGCAGTACTTC.

This clonotype occurred many times. The rearrangement links TRBV24-1 to TRBJ1-4, with D unclear. Germline CDR1 is KGHDR and CDR2 is SFDVKD. The CDR3 loop spans 12 amino acids. V was shortened by 3 bases and J by 10 bases, with 8 bases between the two germline ends. Written as DNA, the CDR3 is TGTGCCACCAGTGATCTGGACGGAAAACTGTTTTTT. Its protein product is CATSDLDGKLFF.

This clonotype came up many times. This chain uses TRBV2 with TRBJ2-1; 12 nucleotides align to TRBD2. The CDR3 is 13 residues long. Germline loops: CDR1 SNHLY, CDR2 FYNNEI. The V segment lost 11 bases and the J segment 7 bases; nucleotides outside the gene matches: 6. CDR3: CAGEGLAGNEQFF. As DNA, the CDR3 is TGTGCCGGGGAGGGACTAGCGGGTAATGAGCAGTTCTTC.

This clonotype was seen at least ten times. The rearrangement joins TRBV30 to TRBJ2-7, with 12 positions matching TRBD2. The J segment lost 6 bases and the V segment lost 2 bases, leaving 8 bases of the junction unmatched. The CDR3 is made up of 15 amino acids. Germline CDR1 is GTSNPN and CDR2 is SVGIG (reference sequence). CDR3 sequence reads: CAWSRRRTSGIEQYF. CDR3 nucleotide sequence: TGTGCCTGGAGTCGTAGGCGGACTAGCGGGATCGAGCAGTACTTC.

This clonotype turned up a few times. The chain recombines TRBV14 with TRBJ2-1; 11 nucleotides line up with TRBD2. The CDR3 contains 17 residues. The V segment lost 0 bases and the J segment 7 bases; nucleotides outside the gene matches: 8. Per germline, CDR1 SGHDN and CDR2 FVKESK. CDR3 loop: CASSQDLLGLAVNEQFF. As DNA, the CDR3 is TGTGCCAGCAGCCAAGATCTTCTGGGACTAGCGGTGAATGAGCAGTTCTTC.

This clonotype has at least ten counts. The V call is TRBV30, the J call TRBJ2-7; 10 positions agree with TRBD2. CDR1 GTSNPN and CDR2 SVGIG come from the germline V gene (reference sequence). This CDR3 region has 14 residues. Trimming removed 2 bases from V and 3 bases from J; junction bases left unmatched: 4. The CDR3 DNA reads TGTGCCTGGAGTATCTCTAGCGGGAGCTACGAGCAGTACTTC. Encoded protein: CAWSISSGSYEQYF.

This clonotype has ten or more counts. V is TRBV7-2 and J is TRBJ2-3; no definite D call. From germline, CDR1 is SGHTA and CDR2 FQGNSA. There are 14 residues in the CDR3. V lost 2 bases and J lost 0, with 6 bases in between. The CDR3 DNA reads as TGTGCCAGCAGCTTACCTACTAGCACAGATACGCAGTATTTT. This translates into CASSLPTSTDTQYF.

In this sample, this clonotype turned up a few times. The chain couples TRBV19 to TRBJ1-1, with D maybe TRBD1 (6 bases). The CDR3 length is 16 residues. Trimming shortened V by 1 base and J by 1 base, and 13 bases separated the two germline ends. Germline CDR1 reads LNHDA; CDR2 reads SQIVND (reference sequence). The CDR3 here is CASSIVGAGANTEAFF. In DNA, the CDR3 is TGTGCCAGTAGTATAGTTGGGGCAGGGGCGAACACTGAAGCTTTCTTT.

This clonotype was seen repeatedly, ten times or more. The V gene is TRBV2, the J gene TRBJ2-7; 7 bases fit TRBD2. Germline V gene lookup returns CDR1 SNHLY and CDR2 FYNNEI. The CDR3 is made up of 13 amino acids. The J segment lost 2 bases and the V segment lost 4 bases, leaving 2 bases of the junction unmatched. CDR3 nucleotides: TGTGCCAGCAGTGCCGGACTAGCCTACGAGCAGTACTTC. It codes for CASSAGLAYEQYF.